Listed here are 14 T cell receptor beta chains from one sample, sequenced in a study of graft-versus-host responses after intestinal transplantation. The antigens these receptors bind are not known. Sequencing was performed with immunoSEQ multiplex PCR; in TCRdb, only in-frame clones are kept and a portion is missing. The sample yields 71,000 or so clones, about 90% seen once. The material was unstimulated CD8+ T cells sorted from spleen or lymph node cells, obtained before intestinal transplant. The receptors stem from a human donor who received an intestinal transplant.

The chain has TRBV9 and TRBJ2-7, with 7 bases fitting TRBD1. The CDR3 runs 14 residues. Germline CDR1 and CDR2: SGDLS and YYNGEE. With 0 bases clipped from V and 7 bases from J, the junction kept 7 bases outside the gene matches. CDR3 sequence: CASSVDRGLTEQYF. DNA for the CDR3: TGTGCCAGCAGCGTAGACAGGGGCTTAACGGAGCAGTACTTC. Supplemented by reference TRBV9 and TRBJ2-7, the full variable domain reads DSGVTQTPKHLITATGQRVTLRCSPRSGDLSVYWYQQSLDQGLQFLIQYYNGEERAKGNILERFSAQQFPDLHSELNLSSLELGDSALYFCASSVDRGLTEQYFGPGTRLTVT.

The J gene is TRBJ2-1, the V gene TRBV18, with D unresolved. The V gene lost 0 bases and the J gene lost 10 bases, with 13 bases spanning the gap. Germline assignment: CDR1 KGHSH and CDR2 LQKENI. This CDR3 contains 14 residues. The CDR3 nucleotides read TGTGCCAGCTCACCACCCGGCGGTCCTGGGGAGCAGTTCTTC. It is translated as CASSPPGGPGEQFF.

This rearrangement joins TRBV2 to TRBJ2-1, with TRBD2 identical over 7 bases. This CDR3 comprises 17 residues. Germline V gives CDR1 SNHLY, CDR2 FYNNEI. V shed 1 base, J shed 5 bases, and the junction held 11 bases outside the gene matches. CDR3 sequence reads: CASSEGVGGGEHNEQFF. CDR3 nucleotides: TGTGCCAGCAGTGAAGGGGTCGGCGGGGGAGAACACAATGAGCAGTTCTTC.

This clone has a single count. CDR3 nucleotides: TGTGCCAGCAGCTTTGGAGGTGTGAACACTGAAGCTTTCTTT. Amino acids: CASSFGGVNTEAFF. The V gene is TRBV7-6, the J gene TRBJ1-1; D uncertain. CDR3 length: 14 residues. V shed 3 bases and J shed 0 bases, with 8 bases lying between them. Germline loops: CDR1 SGHVS, CDR2 FNYEAQ.

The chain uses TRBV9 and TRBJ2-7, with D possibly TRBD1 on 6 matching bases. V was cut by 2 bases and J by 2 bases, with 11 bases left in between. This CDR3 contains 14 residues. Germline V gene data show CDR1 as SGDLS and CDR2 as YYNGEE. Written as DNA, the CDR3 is TGTGCCAGCAGCGTTTCAGGACAGACCTACGAGCAGTACTTC. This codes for CASSVSGQTYEQYF.

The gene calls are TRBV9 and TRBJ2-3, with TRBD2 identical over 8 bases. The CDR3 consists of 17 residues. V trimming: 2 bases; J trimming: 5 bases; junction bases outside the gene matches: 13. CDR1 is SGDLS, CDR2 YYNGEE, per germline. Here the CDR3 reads CASSVGPGLDGRDTQYF. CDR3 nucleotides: TGTGCCAGCAGCGTTGGGCCGGGACTAGATGGTAGAGATACGCAGTATTTT.

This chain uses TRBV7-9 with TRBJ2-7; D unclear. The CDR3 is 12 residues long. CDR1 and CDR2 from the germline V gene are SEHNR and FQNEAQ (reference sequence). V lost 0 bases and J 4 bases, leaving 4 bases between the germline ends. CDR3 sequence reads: CASSLARYEQYF. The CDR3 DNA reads TGTGCCAGCAGCTTAGCCAGGTACGAGCAGTACTTC.

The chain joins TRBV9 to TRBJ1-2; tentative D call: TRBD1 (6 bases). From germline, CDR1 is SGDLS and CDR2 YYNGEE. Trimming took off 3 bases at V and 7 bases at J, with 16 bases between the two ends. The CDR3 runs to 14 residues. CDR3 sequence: CASSATGGAAGYTF. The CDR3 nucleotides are TGTGCCAGCAGCGCGACGGGGGGGGCGGCTGGCTACACCTTC.

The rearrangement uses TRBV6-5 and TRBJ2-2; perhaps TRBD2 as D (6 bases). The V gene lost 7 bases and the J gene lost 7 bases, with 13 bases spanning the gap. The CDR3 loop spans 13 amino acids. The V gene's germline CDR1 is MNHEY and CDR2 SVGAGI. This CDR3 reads CASKAGYDGELFF. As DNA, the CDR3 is TGTGCCAGCAAGGCGGGGTACGACGGGGAGCTGTTTTTT.

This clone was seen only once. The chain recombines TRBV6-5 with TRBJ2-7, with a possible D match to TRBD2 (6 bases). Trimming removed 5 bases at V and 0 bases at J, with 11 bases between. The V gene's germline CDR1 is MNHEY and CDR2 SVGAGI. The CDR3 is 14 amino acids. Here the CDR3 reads CASSPRGGSYEQYF. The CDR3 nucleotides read TGTGCCAGCAGTCCCCGGGGAGGCTCCTACGAGCAGTACTTC.

The CDR3: CASSYSELYEQYF. Written as DNA, the CDR3 is TGTGCCAGCAGTTACTCCGAACTGTACGAGCAGTACTTC. V and J are TRBV6-5 and TRBJ2-7; D not resolved. The CDR3 sequence is 13 residues long. Looked up from germline, CDR1 is MNHEY and CDR2 is SVGAGI. Trimming cost V 0 bases and J 4 bases, with 7 bases left between them.

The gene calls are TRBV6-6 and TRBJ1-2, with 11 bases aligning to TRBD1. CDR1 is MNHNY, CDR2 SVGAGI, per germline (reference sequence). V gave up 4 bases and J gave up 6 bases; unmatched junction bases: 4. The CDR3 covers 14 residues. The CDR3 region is CASSWGQGGNGYTF. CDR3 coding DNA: TGTGCCAGCAGTTGGGGACAGGGGGGTAATGGCTACACCTTC.

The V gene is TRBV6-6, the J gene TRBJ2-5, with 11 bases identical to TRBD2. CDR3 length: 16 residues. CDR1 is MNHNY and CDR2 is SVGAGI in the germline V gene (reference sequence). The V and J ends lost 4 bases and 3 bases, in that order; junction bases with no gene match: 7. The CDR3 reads CASSSLGLAEKETQYF. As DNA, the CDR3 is TGTGCCAGCAGTTCCCTGGGACTAGCGGAAAAAGAGACCCAGTACTTC.

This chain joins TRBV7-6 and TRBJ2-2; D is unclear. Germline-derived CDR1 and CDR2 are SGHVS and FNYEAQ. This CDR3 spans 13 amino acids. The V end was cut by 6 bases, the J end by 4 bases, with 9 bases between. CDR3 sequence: CASRFTGTGELFF. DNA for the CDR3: TGTGCCAGCAGGTTCACTGGCACCGGGGAGCTGTTTTTT. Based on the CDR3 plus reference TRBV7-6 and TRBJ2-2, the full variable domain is GAGVSQSPRYKVTKRGQDVALRCDPISGHVSLYWYRQALGQGPEFLTYFNYEAQQDKSGLPNDRFSAERPEGSISTLTIQRTEQRDSAMYRCASRFTGTGELFFGEGSRLTVL.